The present T cell receptor beta chain was sequenced within a study of PD-1 blockade in mismatch repair-deficient tumors. The wider study: Enrolled about 2013-2017, patients had progressing, pretreated mismatch repair-deficient cancers of 12 types. Whole-study findings and limits: Rapid post-treatment expansion, then contraction, generally preceding radiologic response, marked tumor-resident clones.

The CDR3 has 14 amino acids. Per germline, CDR1 GTSNPN and CDR2 SVGIG (reference sequence). V lost 5 bases and J lost 4; bases outside the gene matches: 10. TCRdb's copy holds only in-frame clones and misses some; the assay was immunoSEQ multiplex PCR. The sample holds 15,000 to 25,000 clones, more than 65% seen once. This clone was observed a single time. Its antigen is undetermined. All patients were mismatch repair deficient, assessed by either PCR or immunohistochemistry. TCR sequencing covered a few patients who responded to pembrolizumab. The source of this sequence is an adult with mismatch repair-deficient cancer. The starting material was PBMCs, obtained 52 weeks after starting pembrolizumab. The chain is built from TRBV30 and TRBJ1-2; 7 nucleotides agree with TRBD1. CDR3 sequence: CAWWRGRGIYGYTF. CDR3 nucleotides: TGTGCCTGGTGGAGGGGGCGCGGGATCTATGGCTACACCTTC.